The present T cell receptor (beta chain) was sequenced within a study of OX40 agonist ivuxolimab in advanced cancers. Study-wide context: Ivuxolimab, which targeted the costimulatory receptor OX40 (CD134), was an agonistic, fully human IgG2 monoclonal antibody. Intravenous ivuxolimab was administered to patients every 2 weeks at six dose levels: 0.01, 0.1, 0.3, 1.5, 3 and 10 mg/kg. Of the roughly 50 dose-escalation patients, hepatocellular carcinoma was present in approximately 20, melanoma in around 15, renal cell carcinoma in 9 and head and neck cancer in 9. In the dose-escalation cohort, around four fifths of patients were male, and the mean age was approximately 60 years, with a range of about 20 to 90. Patients were allowed to have had prior anti-PD-1, anti-PD-L1 or anti-CTLA-4 therapy, and approximately 40% of the dose-escalation patients had been treated with checkpoint inhibitors. Partial responses occurred in three dose-escalation patients: two with cutaneous melanoma and one with hepatocellular carcinoma. The point of sequencing TCRbeta in the periphery was to test whether ivuxolimab changed TCR sequence diversity and drove clonal T-cell expansion. The paper covers the monotherapy dose-escalation part of the phase I ivuxolimab trial, which included N ≈ 54 patients.

As regards this clone: Its cognate antigen has yet to be identified. Per-nucleotide qualities are absent, and no much larger clonotype sits a single base away.

The research as a whole found: In partial responders in the 0.1-3.0 mg/kg groups, normalized peripheral clonal expansion was found to be among the lowest, especially among CD8+ T cells. Low levels of normalized T-cell clonal expansion were also seen in some patients who did not respond. After ivuxolimab, expanded clones were on average more numerous among CD8+ T cells than among CD4+ T cells. At doses of 0.1 to 3.0 mg/kg, clonal expansion of both CD4+ and CD8+ blood T cells was observed from baseline to week 6. Which antigens the clonally expanded peripheral T cells were specific for was not determined.

Its CDR3 holds 12 amino acids, cysteine through phenylalanine. Left in the record is the CDR3 DNA by itself, 36 bases read in frame from the first base. Clipping removes 8 bases from V and 4 bases from J, with 5 as the unmatched junction base count. CDR1 and CDR2 were assigned from the germline V gene as SQVTM and ANQGSEA. The trial excluded patients who had a history of autoimmune disease or were on systemic immunosuppression. In every dose cohort, peripheral blood was drawn for TCR sequencing at baseline, cycle 4 day 1, and cycle 7 day 1. Samples came from an open-label, multicenter, first-in-human phase I dose-escalation trial of ivuxolimab. Adults with locally advanced or metastatic melanoma, renal cell carcinoma, hepatocellular carcinoma or head and neck squamous cell carcinoma were enrolled in the trial. Before TCR sequencing, CD4+ T cells and CD8+ T cells from peripheral blood were sorted into separate populations.

Genomic DNA was extracted from sorted cells for sequencing of the TCRbeta CDR3 region. TCRbeta CDR3 regions were sequenced using the immunoSEQ Assay. TCRdb obtained this table from immuneACCESS and retained in-frame rearrangements with V and J assigned. These tables miss some clones; where compared with another copy, unresolved V genes account for less than half of the shortfall, and the remainder is unexplained. This sample lists around 77,000 clones; about 73% were detected once. Of the sample, about 5% falls within the top ten clones. The chain joins TRBV29-1 to TRBJ1-2; 9 central bases correspond to TRBD1. The sample consisted of CD4+ or CD8+ T cells sorted from blood, taken in a trial of the OX40 agonist ivuxolimab. The origin of this receptor is an adult with an advanced solid tumor such as melanoma, head and neck, liver or kidney cancer. CDR3 loop: CSTRQGVYGYTF. The nucleotides read TGCAGCACCCGACAGGGGGTCTATGGCTACACCTTC.